This T cell receptor (beta chain) was sequenced in a study of Ad26.COV2.S vaccination and SARS-CoV-2 variants. Study-wide context: Donor got 5x10^10 or 1x10^11 viral particles of Ad26.COV2.S. General study results and limits: Participants given vaccine showed non-spike TCR breadth similar to that of placebo recipients.

This clone was counted once. Its antigen is not identified. One junction end does not reproduce the germline sequence, and a read error may be involved. This CDR3 has 14 amino acids. Germline V gives CDR1 SSHAT, CDR2 FNYEAQ (reference sequence). Repertoires were generated with immunoSEQ multiplex PCR, while TCRdb's copy carries only in-frame clones and drops some. The sample gives about 350,000 clones, about nine tenths of which show up once; around 3.5% is in the top ten. Sample treatment: some 20 received Ad26.COV2.S at low or high dose, single or two shots; about 5 received placebo; per-sample allocation not given. Day 63 after the first vaccine or placebo injection was the time point for sampling. Adults aged 18-55 years in Boston included the donor. Immunization relied on an Ad26 vector, which expressed Wuhan-strain SARS-CoV-2 spike.

The source was peripheral blood, collected in a trial of Ad26.COV2.S vaccine versus placebo. This chain connects TRBV7-7 to TRBJ2-5; 8 nucleotides match TRBD1. The source is a person between 18 and 65 years old who received the Ad26.COV2.S COVID-19 vaccine or a placebo. The CDR3 DNA follows: TGTGCTAGCAGCTTCCAGACAGGGGAAGAGACCCAGTACTTC. It translates to CASSFQTGEETQYF.